The 7 T cell receptor beta chains presented below share a single source sample, sequenced in a study of cytomegalovirus exposure and HLA in healthy donors. The PCR employed 60 Vbeta primers together with 13 Jbeta primers. Sequencing used immunoSEQ multiplex PCR; TCRdb keeps in-frame clones, though not all of them. This table holds some 170,000 clones, around 80% found once. The sample was PBMCs. Receptor source: a man aged 35 to 55 in good health and CMV-seronegative.

The chain combines TRBV5-4 with TRBJ2-1; possibly TRBD2 for D (6 bases). Germline CDR1 SGHNT, CDR2 YYREEE (reference sequence). The CDR3 length is 14 residues. V was shortened by 7 bases and J by 4 bases, with 15 bases between the two germline ends. The CDR3: CASAPQRAYNEQFF. The CDR3, as DNA: TGTGCCAGCGCTCCCCAGCGGGCTTACAATGAGCAGTTCTTC.

The J gene is TRBJ1-2, the V gene TRBV15, with D tentatively TRBD1 (5 bases). Looked up from germline, CDR1 is LNHNV and CDR2 is YYDKDF (reference sequence). This CDR3 comprises 13 residues. Trimming left V 0 bases short and J 7 bases short, with 9 bases between. The CDR3 protein is CATSRDLGGGYTF. The CDR3 DNA is TGTGCCACCAGCAGAGACTTGGGGGGTGGCTACACCTTC.

The chain links TRBV28 to TRBJ2-5; D is perhaps TRBD1 (6 bases). This CDR3 region has 17 residues. In germline, CDR1 is MDHEN, CDR2 SYDVKM. V was clipped by 2 bases and J by 5 bases, with 21 bases between them. CDR3 nucleotide sequence: TGTGCCAGCAGTTTAAGCGCAGGGGTCACCCTTGGGGAGACCCAGTACTTC. Translation gives CASSLSAGVTLGETQYF.

CDR3 protein: CASSSRTGLNEKLFF. The DNA for the CDR3 is TGTGCCAGCAGTAGCCGGACAGGGTTGAATGAAAAACTGTTTTTT. This rearrangement joins TRBV25-1 to TRBJ1-4, with 8 nucleotides matching TRBD1. V shed 5 bases and J 5 bases; nucleotides not matched to a gene: 7. The CDR3 is 15 amino acids. Germline lookup yields CDR1 MGHDK and CDR2 SYGVNS.

This sequence joins TRBV6-5 and TRBJ2-4, with a weak D call TRBD1 (8 bases). Germline V gene lookup returns CDR1 MNHEY and CDR2 SVGAGI. The CDR3 runs 13 residues. V gave up 6 bases and J gave up 12 bases, with 18 bases separating them. CDR3 sequence: CASRLQGGDSQYF. DNA of the CDR3: TGTGCCAGCAGACTACAGGGGGGGGACAGTCAGTACTTC.

This chain joins TRBV6-1 and TRBJ2-7; 8 nucleotides line up with TRBD1. From germline, CDR1 is MNHNS and CDR2 SASEGT. With 3 bases clipped from V and 3 bases from J, the junction kept 7 bases outside the gene matches. CDR3 length equals 15 residues. The CDR3 sequence: CASSDNTGGFYEQYF. For the CDR3, the DNA is TGTGCCAGCAGTGACAATACAGGGGGGTTCTACGAGCAGTACTTC.

The chain combines TRBV10-1 with TRBJ2-7; the match to TRBD2 covers 9 bases. Germline loops: CDR1 WNHNN, CDR2 SYGVQD (reference sequence). J was trimmed by 2 bases and V by 8 bases; bases with no gene match: 7. The CDR3 totals 14 residues. The CDR3 is CASGGLAHTYEQYF. As DNA, the CDR3 is TGCGCCAGCGGGGGACTAGCACACACCTACGAGCAGTACTTC.